This T cell receptor beta chain is from a study of EBV T-cell therapy then PD-1 blockade in nasopharyngeal carcinoma. Relative to its sample, this clone is medium-sized. Antigen unknown. Assay: immunoSEQ multiplex PCR; the TCRdb copy retains only in-frame clones and omits some. The data show 25,000 or so clones, nearly 85% seen once. This CDR3 region has 15 residues. Per the germline V gene, CDR1 is SEHNR and CDR2 is FQNEAQ (reference sequence). V was clipped by 5 bases and J by 5 bases; unmatched bases: 9. Treatment given: AdE1-LMPpoly-expanded autologous EBV-specific T-cell therapy followed by anti-PD-1 nivolumab.

The rearrangement joins TRBV7-9 to TRBJ1-5; 7 positions agree with TRBD1. The specimen was CD8+ T cells from blood, collected around day 65 from a patient whose treatment included autologous EBV-specific T cells and nivolumab. The clonotype was recovered from a man aged 35 to 55 with nasopharyngeal carcinoma. CDR3 residues: CASSQTGAGDQPQHF. The CDR3 nucleotides are TGTGCCAGCAGCCAAACAGGGGCGGGGGATCAGCCCCAGCATTTT.